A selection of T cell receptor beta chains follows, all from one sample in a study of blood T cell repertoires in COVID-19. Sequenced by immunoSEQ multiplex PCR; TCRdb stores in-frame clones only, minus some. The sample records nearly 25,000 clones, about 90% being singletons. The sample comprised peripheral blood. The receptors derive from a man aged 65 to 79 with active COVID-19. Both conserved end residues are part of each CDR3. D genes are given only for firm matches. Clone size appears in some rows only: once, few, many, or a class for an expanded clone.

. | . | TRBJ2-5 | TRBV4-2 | TGTGCCAGCAGCCCCCAGGGCCACGAGACCCAGTACTTC | CASSPQGHETQYF
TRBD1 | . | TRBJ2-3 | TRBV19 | TGTGCCACTATGGACAGGGGCTACACAGATACGCAGTATTTT | CATMDRGYTDTQYF
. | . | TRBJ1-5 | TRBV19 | TGTGCCAGTAGTATATACAGGGAAAATCAGCCCCAGCATTTT | CASSIYRENQPQHF
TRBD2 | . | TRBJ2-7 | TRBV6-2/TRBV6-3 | TGTGCCAGCAGTTCCAGGACTAGCGGCTTCCAATCCTACGAGCAGTACTTC | CASSSRTSGFQSYEQYF
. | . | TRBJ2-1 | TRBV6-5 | TGTGCCGGCAGAACTATAGGTTCCTACAATGAGCAGTTCTTC | CAGRTIGSYNEQFF
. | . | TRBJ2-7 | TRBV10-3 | TGTGCCGTCAGTTACGGGACAACCCTCTACGAGCAGTACTTC | CAVSYGTTLYEQYF
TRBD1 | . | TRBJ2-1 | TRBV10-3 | TGTGCCATCAGTCCGGGACAGGGTAACAATGAGCAGTTCTTC | CAISPGQGNNEQFF
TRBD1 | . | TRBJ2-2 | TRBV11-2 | TGTGCCAGCAGCTTTCGTGGACAGGGGGGCGGGGAGCTGTTTTTT | CASSFRGQGGGELFF
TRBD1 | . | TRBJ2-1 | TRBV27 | TGTGCCAGCAGTTTAACAGGGGGCTCCTACAATGAGCAGTTCTTC | CASSLTGGSYNEQFF
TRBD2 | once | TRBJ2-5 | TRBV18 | TGTGCCAGCGTGAATAGCGGGGGCGTCTCGGGAGAGACCCAGTACTTC | CASVNSGGVSGETQYF
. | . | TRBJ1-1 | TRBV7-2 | TGTGCCAGCAGCTTATATAGTCCGAACACTGAAGCTTTCTTT | CASSLYSPNTEAFF
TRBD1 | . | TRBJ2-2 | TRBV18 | TGTGCCAGCTCATACGACAGGGCCGGGGAGCTGTTTTTT | CASSYDRAGELFF
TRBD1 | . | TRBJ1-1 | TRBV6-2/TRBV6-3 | TGTGCCAGCAGTTCCGACAGGGGCGGAGATGCGCATGGAGGTACTGAAGCTTTCTTT | CASSSDRGGDAHGGTEAFF
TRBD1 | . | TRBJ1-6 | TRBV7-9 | TGTGCCAGCAGCTTAGGGACAGGGCCCATCTCACCCCTCCACTTT | CASSLGTGPISPLHF
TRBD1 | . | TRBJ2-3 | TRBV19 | TGTGCCAGTAGTACCCCGGGACAGGTTCGAGATACGCAGTATTTT | CASSTPGQVRDTQYF
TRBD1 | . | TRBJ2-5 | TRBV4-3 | TGCGCCAGCAGCCCCACAAGGGACAGGGCTGAGACCCAGTACTTC | CASSPTRDRAETQYF
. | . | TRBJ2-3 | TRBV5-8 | TGTGCCAGCAGCTTGTTATCTACAGATACGCAGTATTTT | CASSLLSTDTQYF
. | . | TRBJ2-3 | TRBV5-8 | TGTGCCAGCAGCCGGGCGGCTAGCTTGGCGACAGATACGCAGTATTTT | CASSRAASLATDTQYF
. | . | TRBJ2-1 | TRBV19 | TGTGCCAGTAGTATAGGTTCCTACAGCTCCTACAATGAGCAGTTCTTC | CASSIGSYSSYNEQFF
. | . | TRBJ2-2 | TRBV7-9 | TGTGCCAGCAGCTTACAACTACCTCCCAGCGGGGAGCTGTTTTTT | CASSLQLPPSGELFF
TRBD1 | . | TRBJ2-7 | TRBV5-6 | TGTGCCAGCAGTCTACTACCCGGGACAGCCGCCTACGAGCAGTACTTC | CASSLLPGTAAYEQYF
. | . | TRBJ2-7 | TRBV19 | TGTGCCAGTAGTATAGCCCCCCCAGGGGTCTACGAGCAGTACTTC | CASSIAPPGVYEQYF
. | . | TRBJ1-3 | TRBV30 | TGTGCCTGGAGTGGGGCGGGCGTTTATACTGGAAACACCATATATTTT | CAWSGAGVYTGNTIYF
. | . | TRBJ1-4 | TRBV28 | TGTGCCAGCAGAAGCGGGGATCTCGGAAAACTGTTTTTT | CASRSGDLGKLFF
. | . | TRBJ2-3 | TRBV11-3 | TGTGCCAGCAGCTTAGGGGGCCTGGGAGATACGCAGTATTTT | CASSLGGLGDTQYF
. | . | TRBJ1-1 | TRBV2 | TGTGCCAGCAGTGAGGAAAGGGGAAGAAACACTGAAGCTTTCTTT | CASSEERGRNTEAFF
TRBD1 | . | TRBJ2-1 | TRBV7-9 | TGTGCCAGCAGCACCGGGACAGGGGGCCATGAGCAGTTCTTC | CASSTGTGGHEQFF
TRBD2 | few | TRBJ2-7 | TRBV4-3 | TGCGCCAGCAGCCAAGATGAAAGCGGGAGGGGGTCCGAGCAGTACTTC | CASSQDESGRGSEQYF
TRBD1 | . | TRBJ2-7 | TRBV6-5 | TGTGCCAGCAGTTACTCTCCGGGACAGGGACTTGGGCAGTACTTC | CASSYSPGQGLGQYF
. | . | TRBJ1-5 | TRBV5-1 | TGCGCCAGCAGCTTGGAGGGGATCAATCAGCCCCAGCATTTT | CASSLEGINQPQHF
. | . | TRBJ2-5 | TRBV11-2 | TGTGCCAGCAGCTCACTAAGGGGTAGGGAGACCCAGTACTTC | CASSSLRGRETQYF
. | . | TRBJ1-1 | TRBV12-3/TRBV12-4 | TGTGCCAGCAGCCCGAACAGGGCGGGAGCTTTCTTT | CASSPNRAGAFF
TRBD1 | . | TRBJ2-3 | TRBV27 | TGTGCCAGAGACAGGGTCGTGGATACGCAGTATTTT | CARDRVVDTQYF
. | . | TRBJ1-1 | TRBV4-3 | TGCGCCAGCAGCCAAGATGGCAGGAACACTGAAGCTTTCTTT | CASSQDGRNTEAFF
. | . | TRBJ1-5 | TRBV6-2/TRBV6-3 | TGTGCCAGCAGTTACGATTCGGTCCCGGGGCCCCAGCATTTT | CASSYDSVPGPQHF
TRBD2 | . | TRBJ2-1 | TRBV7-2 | TGTGCCAGCAGCTTAGGACTAGCGGCCTACAATGAGCAGTTCTTC | CASSLGLAAYNEQFF
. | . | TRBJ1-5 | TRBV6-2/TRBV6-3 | TGTGCCAGCAGTTATTTACGGGGTGTTGGGCAGCCCCAGCATTTT | CASSYLRGVGQPQHF
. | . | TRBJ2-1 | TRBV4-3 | TGCGCCAGCAGCCAAGAGGGGGGGCACTGGAATGAGCAGTTCTTC | CASSQEGGHWNEQFF
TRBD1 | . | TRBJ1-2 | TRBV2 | TGTGCCAGCGGGACAGTGCAAGGCTACACCTTC | CASGTVQGYTF
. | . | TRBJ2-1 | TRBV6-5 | TGTGCCAGCAGCAGGGACTCTGTGGGTGGGGATGAGCAGTTCTTC | CASSRDSVGGDEQFF
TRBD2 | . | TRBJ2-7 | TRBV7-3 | TGTGCCAGCAGCCCCCCGGGACTAGCGGGAGGGCATCTCCCGCAGTCCTACGAGCAGTACTTC | CASSPPGLAGGHLPQSYEQYF
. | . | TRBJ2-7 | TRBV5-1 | TGCGCCAGCAGCTTGGTTGGCGGGCCGGGGGAGCAGTACTTC | CASSLVGGPGEQYF
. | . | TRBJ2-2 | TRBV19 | TGTGCCAGTAGTATAGATCACAATGGGGGCCCCGGGGAGCTGTTTTTT | CASSIDHNGGPGELFF
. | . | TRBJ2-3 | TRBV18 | TGTGCCAGCTCAGGCGGGGATACGCAGTATTTT | CASSGGDTQYF
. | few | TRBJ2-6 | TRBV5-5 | TGTGCCAGCAGCTTAAGGCAGGGCTCTGGGGCCAACGTCCTGACTTTC | CASSLRQGSGANVLTF